Shown below are 22 T cell receptor beta chains from a single sample sequenced in a study of blood T cell repertoires in COVID-19 (dated by TCRdb to the early 2020s). The protocol used for the library was the immunoSEQ multiplex PCR assay. As stored in TCRdb, this immuneACCESS dataset retains in-frame rearrangements with V and J assigned. A fraction of the clones does not appear; measured against another copy, unresolved V genes explain less than half of the discrepancy, and the remainder lacks a known reason. This sample is represented by 150,000 or so clones; 80% to 90% of them were singletons. The ten largest clones take up approximately 10% of the sample. Sequencing was done on a sample of peripheral blood. Receptor source: a woman in her 50s with acute or convalescent COVID-19.

The chain carries TRBV10-3 and TRBJ2-5, with TRBD2 matching over 10 bases. The ends lost 8 bases at V and 2 bases at J; junction bases unmatched: 5. Germline V gene sequence: CDR1 ENHRY, CDR2 SYGVKD. This CDR3 is 14 amino acids long. CDR3 DNA: TGTGCCATCGGAATAGCGGGGGGACAAGAGACCCAGTACTTC. Its protein product is CAIGIAGGQETQYF.

V is TRBV13 and J is TRBJ1-1, with 11 bases matching TRBD1. V gave up 5 bases and J gave up 6 bases; unmatched junction bases: 5. The CDR3 sequence is 14 residues long. Germline V gene sequence: CDR1 PRHDT, CDR2 FYEKMQ (reference sequence). This CDR3 is CASSRGQGASEAFF. In DNA, the CDR3 is TGTGCCAGCAGCAGAGGACAGGGGGCATCTGAAGCTTTCTTT.

The chain employs TRBV5-1 and TRBJ1-1; D is perhaps TRBD1 (6 bases). This CDR3 has 14 amino acids. Germline values: CDR1 SGHRS, CDR2 YFSETQ. The germline V and J ends were trimmed by 1 base and 5 bases, with 12 bases remaining between them. CDR3 region: CASSLLERGTEAFF. In DNA form, the CDR3 reads TGCGCCAGCAGCTTGTTGGAGAGGGGGACTGAAGCTTTCTTT.

This chain links TRBV4-2 with TRBJ1-2; 9 bases fit TRBD1. Per the germline V gene, CDR1 is LGHNA and CDR2 is YNFKEQ. This CDR3 has 17 amino acids. The V segment lost 0 bases and the J segment 2 bases; nucleotides outside the gene matches: 7. The CDR3 nucleotides read TGTGCCAGCAGCCAAGAGGGACAGGGATTTTCGAACTATGGCTACACCTTC. It yields the protein CASSQEGQGFSNYGYTF.

The chain uses TRBV12-3 or TRBV12-4 and TRBJ2-3; D remains ambiguous. The CDR3 consists of 13 residues. The ends were cut back, 0 bases at V and 6 bases at J, with 7 bases in the middle. The CDR3 region has the DNA TGTGCCAGCAGTTTAGCCCCCGCGGATACGCAGTATTTT. Protein product: CASSLAPADTQYF.

The rearrangement links TRBV7-9 to TRBJ1-6; 10 bases line up with TRBD1. CDR1 is SEHNR, CDR2 FQNEAQ, per germline (reference sequence). CDR3 length: 17 amino acids. V dropped 5 bases and J dropped 6; count of bases not matched to a gene: 10. The DNA of the CDR3 is TGTGCCAGCAGCCCCGGGGTCGGGACAGGGGCTAATTCACCCCTCCACTTT. Translation: CASSPGVGTGANSPLHF.

The rearrangement joins TRBV11-2 to TRBJ1-2, with TRBD1 identical over 7 bases. The CDR3 runs to 15 residues. The J segment lost 7 bases and the V segment lost 4 bases, leaving 12 bases of the junction unmatched. From germline, CDR1 is SGHAT and CDR2 FQNNGV. In nucleotides, the CDR3 is TGTGCCAGCAGCTCACTGAACAGGGGTCCAGGTGGCTACACCTTC. This encodes CASSSLNRGPGGYTF.

A remark on this clone: Additional DNA sequences in this sample encode the identical CDR3. The V call is TRBV4-1, the J call TRBJ2-5, with D maybe TRBD2 (6 bases). The V and J ends lost 1 base and 5 bases respectively, with 11 bases between them. The germline V gene has CDR1 MGHRA and CDR2 YSYEKL. The CDR3 has 14 residues. The CDR3 DNA reads as TGCGCCAGCAGCCAAGTTGCAGGAGGGGAGACCCAGTACTTC. Translating it yields CASSQVAGGETQYF.

Comment on this clone: This specimen includes other DNA sequences encoding the same CDR3. The rearrangement joins TRBV5-1 to TRBJ1-1; D perhaps matches TRBD1 (5 bases). V lost 5 bases, J lost 1 base, and 12 bases lay in between. Germline lookup yields CDR1 SGHRS and CDR2 YFSETQ. CDR3 length: 14 amino acids. The CDR3: CASSSQGGNTEAFF. CDR3 bases: TGCGCCAGCAGTAGTCAGGGAGGGAACACTGAAGCTTTCTTT.

There are a few counts of this clone. The V call is TRBV18, the J call TRBJ2-6; 7 bases match TRBD1. The germline V gene encodes CDR1 KGHSH and CDR2 LQKENI. V lost 0 bases and J lost 2; bases outside the gene matches: 4. The CDR3 runs 17 residues. The CDR3 DNA reads as TGTGCCAGCTCACCACCAGTAGGGGGCGCTGGGGCCAACGTCCTGACTTTC. Translated, it gives CASSPPVGGAGANVLTF.

This clone showed up just once. The J gene is TRBJ2-5, the V gene TRBV7-6; 7 nucleotides align to TRBD1. The V segment lost 1 base and the J segment 5 bases; nucleotides outside the gene matches: 7. CDR1 and CDR2 from the germline V gene are SGHVS and FNYEAQ. The CDR3 covers 15 residues. In nucleotides, the CDR3 is TGTGCCAGCAGCTTAGGAAACAGGGGTGGGGAGACCCAGTACTTC. This sequence encodes CASSLGNRGGETQYF.

This chain connects TRBV3-1 (or the pseudogene TRBV3-2) to TRBJ2-3, with 8 bases that match TRBD1. The CDR3 extends over 15 amino acids. CDR1 is LGHDT, CDR2 YNNKEL, per germline (reference sequence). V gave up 0 bases and J gave up 5 bases; unmatched junction bases: 4. DNA for the CDR3: TGTGCCAGCAGCCAAGACCAGGGGGCTGGAGATACGCAGTATTTT. Translated: CASSQDQGAGDTQYF.

The chain combines TRBV24-1 with TRBJ2-3, with TRBD2 matching 7 bases. The germline V gene encodes CDR1 KGHDR and CDR2 SFDVKD. The CDR3 sequence is 18 residues long. After removal of 0 bases from V and 0 bases from J, the junction contained 8 bases not matched to a gene. CDR3 coding DNA: TGTGCCACCAGTGATTTGGGTCCTAGCGGAGCCAGCACAGATACGCAGTATTTT. Its protein product is CATSDLGPSGASTDTQYF.

This clone showed up just a few times. This chain joins TRBV6-5 and TRBJ2-7, with 12 bases matching TRBD2. The CDR3 has 14 amino acids. The germline V gene encodes CDR1 MNHEY and CDR2 SVGAGI. Trimming cost V 5 bases and J 5 bases; bases outside gene matches: 4. CDR3 sequence (DNA): TGTGCCAGCAGTCGACTAGCGGGAGTCCACGAGCAGTACTTC. Protein: CASSRLAGVHEQYF.

This rearrangement joins TRBV19 to TRBJ2-6; 9 nucleotides line up with TRBD2. Looked up from germline, CDR1 is LNHDA and CDR2 is SQIVND (reference sequence). The J segment lost 0 bases and the V segment lost 1 base, leaving 10 bases of the junction unmatched. This CDR3 has 20 residues. CDR3 in DNA: TGTGCCAGTAGTATAGCCCTAGCGGGGACCCTGTCCTCTGGGGCCAACGTCCTGACTTTC. It specifies CASSIALAGTLSSGANVLTF.

The J gene is TRBJ2-7, the V gene TRBV7-2; TRBD2 matches at 14 bases. Trimming at V came to 3 bases and at J to 6 bases, leaving 13 bases not matched to a gene. The CDR3 is 18 residues long. Germline CDR1 reads SGHTA; CDR2 reads FQGNSA. In DNA form, the CDR3 reads TGTGCCAGCAGCTTCGGGACTAGCGGGAGAAGGGTCGGGAGCGAGCAGTACTTC. This codes for CASSFGTSGRRVGSEQYF.

The chain couples TRBV27 to TRBJ2-5, with TRBD2 matching 8 bases. J was trimmed by 7 bases and V by 10 bases; bases with no gene match: 8. The germline V gene has CDR1 MNHEY and CDR2 SMNVEV (reference sequence). The CDR3 consists of 12 residues. The CDR3 protein is CATLSGIGTQYF. For the CDR3, the DNA is TGTGCCACCCTTAGCGGGATAGGGACCCAGTACTTC.

The J gene is TRBJ1-2, the V gene TRBV11-2; 9 bases map to TRBD1. Losses at the gene ends were 4 bases for V and 2 bases for J; bases not matched to a gene: 2. Germline loops: CDR1 SGHAT, CDR2 FQNNGV. This CDR3 is 14 amino acids long. The CDR3 DNA reads as TGTGCCAGCAGCTCCGGGACAGGGAACTATGGCTACACCTTC. This codes for CASSSGTGNYGYTF.

V is TRBV7-8 and J is TRBJ1-3; D gene unclear. Trimming removed 5 bases from V and 2 bases from J, with 10 bases in between. CDR1 SGHVS and CDR2 FQNEAQ come from the germline V gene. The length of the CDR3 is 14 residues. This CDR3 reads CASSPAVAGNTIYF. The DNA for the CDR3 is TGTGCCAGCAGCCCCGCCGTAGCTGGAAACACCATATATTTT.

V and J are TRBV7-2 and TRBJ1-3; 9 positions match TRBD1. V dropped 4 bases and J dropped 4; count of bases not matched to a gene: 2. The germline CDR1 and CDR2 sequences are SGHTA and FQGNSA. CDR3 length: 14 residues. CDR3 protein: CASSSGQGGNTIYF. Written as DNA, the CDR3 is TGTGCCAGCAGCTCGGGACAGGGAGGAAACACCATATATTTT.

This rearrangement joins TRBV18 to TRBJ1-3; D unclear. V shed 2 bases and J shed 2 bases, with 7 bases lying between them. From germline, CDR1 is KGHSH and CDR2 LQKENI. The CDR3 runs 14 residues. In nucleotides, the CDR3 is TGTGCCAGCTCACCAGAGGCAGCTGGAAACACCATATATTTT. Translation: CASSPEAAGNTIYF.

The CDR3 here is CASSQDKATDTQYF. The DNA for the CDR3 is TGCGCCAGCAGCCAAGACAAAGCCACAGATACGCAGTATTTT. This sequence joins TRBV4-3 and TRBJ2-3; D gene uncertain. This CDR3 contains 14 residues. The V end was cut by 0 bases, the J end by 2 bases, with 6 bases between. Germline CDR1 and CDR2: LGHNA and YSLEER.